The rows below give T cell receptor beta chains drawn from one sample of a study of patients and donors after allogeneic stem cell transplantation. TCRdb re-called the RT-PCR reads through MiXCR, storing one row per CDR3 protein. The table shows around 31,000 distinct CDR3 sequences, with nearly 7% occurring only once. The specimen was blood, either unsorted or a sorted T cell fraction (not recorded which). The source of these receptors is a human donor who was either an allogeneic HSCT recipient or a stem cell or donor lymphocyte infusion donor (not recorded which). It is not recorded whose cells these are; they may come from a transplant donor. Each CDR3 is given with its conserved first and last residue. D genes are given only for firm matches. Clone size is stated in some rows and not others, as once, few, many or a class when expanded.

d_call: NA; v_call: TRBV15; clone_size: many; j_call: TRBJ1-4; cdr3_nt: TGTGCCACCAGTTGGGGCAGGGTGAATGAAAAACTGTTTTTT; cdr3_aa: CATSWGRVNEKLFF
d_call: TRBD2; v_call: TRBV6-2/TRBV6-3; clone_size: NA; j_call: TRBJ2-1; cdr3_nt: TGTGCCAGCAGTTACTCGAGTAGGGATAGCGGGAGGCAACTCAATGAGCAGTTCTTC; cdr3_aa: CASSYSSRDSGRQLNEQFF
d_call: NA; v_call: TRBV3-1; clone_size: many; j_call: TRBJ2-1; cdr3_nt: TGTGCCAGCAGCCAAGATGGAAGCGCATACAATGAGCAGTTCTTC; cdr3_aa: CASSQDGSAYNEQFF
d_call: NA; v_call: TRBV10-3; clone_size: many; j_call: TRBJ2-7; cdr3_nt: TGTGCCATCAGTGAACGGGAGACCGAGCAGTACTTC; cdr3_aa: CAISERETEQYF
d_call: NA; v_call: TRBV5-1; clone_size: many; j_call: TRBJ2-3; cdr3_nt: TGCGCCAGCAGCTTGGCCAGGGGAGTTTGGGATACGCAGTATTTT; cdr3_aa: CASSLARGVWDTQYF
d_call: TRBD1; v_call: TRBV20-1; clone_size: NA; j_call: TRBJ2-1; cdr3_nt: TGCAGTGCCACAGGGGGTTACGTGCAGTTCTTC; cdr3_aa: CSATGGYVQFF
d_call: TRBD2; v_call: TRBV29-1; clone_size: many; j_call: TRBJ2-5; cdr3_nt: TGCAGCGTTCCCTCTACTAGCGGGACGGAGACCCAGTACTTC; cdr3_aa: CSVPSTSGTETQYF
d_call: NA; v_call: TRBV19; clone_size: few; j_call: TRBJ2-1; cdr3_nt: TGTGCCAGTTTAAATTGGGGCAATGAGCAGTTCTTC; cdr3_aa: CASLNWGNEQFF
d_call: NA; v_call: TRBV6-2/TRBV6-3; clone_size: many; j_call: TRBJ2-2; cdr3_nt: TGTGCCAGCAGCCGATCTGGGTCCGGGGAGCTGTTTTTT; cdr3_aa: CASSRSGSGELFF
d_call: TRBD1; v_call: TRBV5-1; clone_size: many; j_call: TRBJ1-1; cdr3_nt: TGCGCCAGCAGCCGGGACAGTCTAATGAACACTGAAGCTTTCTTT; cdr3_aa: CASSRDSLMNTEAFF
d_call: TRBD2; v_call: TRBV27; clone_size: many; j_call: TRBJ2-1; cdr3_nt: TGTGCCAGCAGACCGGGACTAGCGGGGCTCAATGAGCAGTTCTTC; cdr3_aa: CASRPGLAGLNEQFF
d_call: NA; v_call: TRBV14; clone_size: NA; j_call: TRBJ1-3; cdr3_nt: TGTGCCAGCAGCCCGGCGGTCAACACCATATATTTT; cdr3_aa: CASSPAVNTIYF
d_call: TRBD2; v_call: TRBV10-2; clone_size: NA; j_call: TRBJ2-1; cdr3_nt: TGCACCAGCAGTGAGGACGGACCGACTAGCGGGGACAATGAGCAGTTCTTC; cdr3_aa: CTSSEDGPTSGDNEQFF
d_call: NA; v_call: TRBV3-1; clone_size: many; j_call: TRBJ2-2; cdr3_nt: TGTGCCAGCAGCCCCAGGGTAGATACCGGGGAGCTGTTTTTT; cdr3_aa: CASSPRVDTGELFF
d_call: TRBD2; v_call: TRBV9; clone_size: many; j_call: TRBJ2-1; cdr3_nt: TGTGCCAGCAGCGTAGCCGGGACTAGCTACAATGAGCAGTTCTTC; cdr3_aa: CASSVAGTSYNEQFF
d_call: NA; v_call: TRBV15; clone_size: NA; j_call: TRBJ2-1; cdr3_nt: NA; cdr3_aa: CATSGFGPGQGRNEQFF
d_call: TRBD2; v_call: TRBV4-3; clone_size: few; j_call: TRBJ2-2; cdr3_nt: TGCGCCAGCAGCCAAGATCGTCCTAGCGGTAACACCGGGGAGCTGTTTTTT; cdr3_aa: CASSQDRPSGNTGELFF
d_call: NA; v_call: TRBV12-3/TRBV12-4; clone_size: medium-sized; j_call: TRBJ1-4; cdr3_nt: TGTGCCAGCAGGCTTACAGCAAATGAAAAACTGTTTTTT; cdr3_aa: CASRLTANEKLFF
d_call: TRBD2; v_call: TRBV7-9; clone_size: few; j_call: TRBJ2-1; cdr3_nt: TGTGCCAGCAGCCCAGACGAGCGGGAGAATGTTGGGGAGCAGTTCTTC; cdr3_aa: CASSPDERENVGEQFF
d_call: TRBD2; v_call: TRBV28; clone_size: NA; j_call: TRBJ2-3; cdr3_nt: TGTGCCAGCAGTTTAACTAGCGCGAGACCGTATTTT; cdr3_aa: CASSLTSARPYF
d_call: NA; v_call: TRBV7-3; clone_size: many; j_call: TRBJ2-6; cdr3_nt: TGTGCCAGCAGCCCCCAAGGTGCTGGGGCCAACGTCCTGACTTTC; cdr3_aa: CASSPQGAGANVLTF
d_call: NA; v_call: TRBV6-2/TRBV6-3; clone_size: NA; j_call: TRBJ2-1; cdr3_nt: TGTGCCAGCAGTTACCCCAGGACCCAGCAGTTCTTC; cdr3_aa: CASSYPRTQQFF
d_call: NA; v_call: TRBV4-1; clone_size: NA; j_call: TRBJ2-7; cdr3_nt: TGCGCCAGCAGCCAAGCGTTCGGGGGCAGTATCTACGAGCAGTACTTC; cdr3_aa: CASSQAFGGSIYEQYF
d_call: TRBD2; v_call: TRBV28; clone_size: many; j_call: TRBJ2-1; cdr3_nt: TGTGCCAGCAGTTTATTCGGGACTAGCGGACTTAATGAGCAGTTCTTC; cdr3_aa: CASSLFGTSGLNEQFF
d_call: TRBD1; v_call: TRBV27; clone_size: many; j_call: TRBJ1-3; cdr3_nt: TGTGCCAGCAGTTCGACAGGGGGCGAAGACACCATATATTTT; cdr3_aa: CASSSTGGEDTIYF
d_call: NA; v_call: TRBV6-2/TRBV6-3; clone_size: few; j_call: TRBJ2-7; cdr3_nt: TGTGCCAGCAGTTGGGGAAGGCCCGCTCTCTCCTACGAGCAGTACTTC; cdr3_aa: CASSWGRPALSYEQYF
d_call: NA; v_call: TRBV7-9; clone_size: few; j_call: TRBJ2-7; cdr3_nt: TGTGCCAGCAGCCCGGGACCGGGAGAGCAGTACTTC; cdr3_aa: CASSPGPGEQYF
d_call: TRBD2; v_call: TRBV7-9; clone_size: NA; j_call: TRBJ2-7; cdr3_nt: TGTGCCAGCAGCTTAAGCTGGACTAGCGGCTACGAGCAGTACTTC; cdr3_aa: CASSLSWTSGYEQYF
d_call: NA; v_call: TRBV27; clone_size: few; j_call: TRBJ2-1; cdr3_nt: TGTGCCAGCAGTTCCGACAGATCCTACAATGAGCAGTTCTTC; cdr3_aa: CASSSDRSYNEQFF
d_call: NA; v_call: TRBV10-3; clone_size: many; j_call: TRBJ2-7; cdr3_nt: TGTGCCATCAGTGAGTCTAGAAGCTACGAGCAGTACTTC; cdr3_aa: CAISESRSYEQYF
d_call: NA; v_call: TRBV7-9; clone_size: many; j_call: TRBJ1-1; cdr3_nt: TGTGCCAGCAGCTTAGATCTGGGGGCGGGCACTGAAGCTTTCTTT; cdr3_aa: CASSLDLGAGTEAFF
d_call: TRBD2; v_call: TRBV3-1; clone_size: NA; j_call: TRBJ2-1; cdr3_nt: TGTGCCAGCAGCCAAACTAGCGGGAGTTGGAATGAGCAGTTCTTC; cdr3_aa: CASSQTSGSWNEQFF
d_call: TRBD1; v_call: TRBV5-1; clone_size: many; j_call: TRBJ2-2; cdr3_nt: TGCGCCAGCAGAGACGCAGGGGGTATCGGGGAGCTGTTTTTT; cdr3_aa: CASRDAGGIGELFF